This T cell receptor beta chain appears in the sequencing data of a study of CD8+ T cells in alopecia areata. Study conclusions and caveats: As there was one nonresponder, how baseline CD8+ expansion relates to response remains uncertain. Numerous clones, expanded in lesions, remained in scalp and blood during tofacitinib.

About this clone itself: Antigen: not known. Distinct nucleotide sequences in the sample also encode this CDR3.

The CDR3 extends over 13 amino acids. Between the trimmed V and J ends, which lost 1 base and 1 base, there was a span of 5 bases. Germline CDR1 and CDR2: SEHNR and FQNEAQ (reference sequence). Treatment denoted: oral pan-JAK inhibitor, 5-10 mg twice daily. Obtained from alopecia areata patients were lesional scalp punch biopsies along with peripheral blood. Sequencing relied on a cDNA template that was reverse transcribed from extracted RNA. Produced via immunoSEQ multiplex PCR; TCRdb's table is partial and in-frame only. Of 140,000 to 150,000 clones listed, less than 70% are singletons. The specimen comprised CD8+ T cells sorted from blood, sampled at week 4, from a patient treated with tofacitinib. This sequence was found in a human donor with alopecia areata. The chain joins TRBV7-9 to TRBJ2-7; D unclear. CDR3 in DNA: TGTGCCAGCAGCTTAGACGGTTCCTACGAGCAGTACTTC. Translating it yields CASSLDGSYEQYF.